Listed below are T cell receptor beta chains from one sample, sequenced in a study of shared clonotypes between healthy human individuals. The method was immunoSEQ multiplex PCR; TCRdb's version includes in-frame clones alone and lacks a portion of them. The repertoire includes around 2,000,000 clones, approximately 94% of them detected once, and around 1.1% sits in the top ten. Sequencing was done on a sample of naive CD8+ T cells sorted from blood. The receptors were gathered from a man aged 18 to 30 in good health. CDR3s include the opening cysteine and the closing phenylalanine or tryptophan. Each record gives: D gene, J gene, clone size, V gene, CDR3 protein, CDR3 DNA. D genes are given only for firm matches. Size is stated for part of the rows, as once, few or many counts, or as a class when the clone is expanded.

NA | TRBJ2-1 | NA | TRBV30 | CAWSAANEQFF | TGTGCCTGGAGTGCCGCCAATGAGCAGTTCTTC
NA | TRBJ1-4 | NA | TRBV13 | CASSPPRPKTNEKLFF | TGTGCCAGCAGCCCGCCGCGCCCGAAAACTAATGAAAAACTGTTTTTT
TRBD1 | TRBJ1-1 | NA | TRBV6-1 | CASSELTGFHRGEAFF | TGTGCCAGCAGTGAATTGACAGGGTTTCATCGGGGTGAAGCTTTCTTT
NA | TRBJ1-1 | NA | TRBV6-1 | CASSVTEAFF | TGTGCCAGCAGTGTTACTGAAGCTTTCTTT
TRBD1 | TRBJ2-2 | NA | TRBV7-3 | CASSSGQGSTGELFF | TGTGCCAGCAGCTCGGGACAGGGAAGTACCGGGGAGCTGTTTTTT
NA | TRBJ2-4 | NA | TRBV9 | CASSPGFGGRNIQYF | TGTGCCAGCAGCCCGGGATTTGGAGGGAGAAACATTCAGTACTTC
NA | TRBJ1-1 | few | TRBV19 | CASSMNTEAFF | TGTGCCAGTAGTATGAACACTGAAGCTTTCTTT
NA | TRBJ1-5 | few | TRBV15 | CATSRDSSQPQHF | TGTGCCACCAGCAGGGACAGTTCTCAGCCCCAGCATTTT
NA | TRBJ1-1 | NA | TRBV2 | CARPSPGPSFTEAFF | TGTGCCAGACCTTCCCCAGGGCCGTCATTCACTGAAGCTTTCTTT
NA | TRBJ1-1 | NA | TRBV30 | CAWSPGYTEAFF | TGTGCCTGGAGTCCGGGGTACACTGAAGCTTTCTTT
NA | TRBJ2-5 | NA | TRBV13 | CASSPRLDQETQYF | TGTGCCAGCAGCCCCCGACTAGACCAAGAGACCCAGTACTTC
NA | TRBJ2-7 | once | TRBV29-1 | CSARDGNSYEQYF | TGCAGCGCACGGGACGGCAACTCCTACGAGCAGTACTTC
NA | TRBJ2-7 | NA | TRBV6-5 | CASSSDRFYEQYF | TGTGCCAGCAGTTCCGACAGGTTCTACGAGCAGTACTTC
TRBD2 | TRBJ2-5 | NA | TRBV28 | CASSFTLAGGGETQYF | TGTGCCAGCAGTTTCACCCTAGCGGGGGGGGGAGAGACCCAGTACTTC
NA | TRBJ1-3 | NA | TRBV7-9 | CASSLEVDPGNTIYF | TGTGCCAGCAGCTTAGAGGTCGACCCCGGAAACACCATATATTTT
NA | TRBJ2-7 | once | TRBV7-9 | CASSLDRTYEQYF | TGTGCCAGCAGTCTGGACAGAACCTACGAGCAGTACTTC
NA | TRBJ2-3 | once | TRBV4-1 | CASRVRSGYTDTQYF | TGCGCCAGCAGGGTTCGGTCTGGTTACACAGATACGCAGTATTTT